This T cell receptor (beta chain) was sequenced during a study of response to subunit inactivated influenza vaccine. This CDR3 has 16 amino acids. V lost 3 bases, J lost 4 bases, and 6 bases stayed unmatched. Germline CDR1 reads LGHNA; CDR2 reads YSLEER. This clonotype was detected only a few times. One entry per CDR3 protein results from TCRdb running MiXCR on the RT-PCR reads. Of some 500,000 distinct CDR3 sequences listed, around 25% are singletons. The gene calls are TRBV4-3 and TRBJ2-2, with 9 bases identical to TRBD1. The sequencing here drew on CD4+ T cells sorted from PBMCs, taken roughly 5 days after vaccination. The receptor was derived from a man over 45 who received an inactivated influenza vaccine. CDR3 nucleotide sequence: TGCGCCAGCAGCCAGGGGACAGGGAAGACCACCGGGGAGCTGTTTTTT. Translating gives CASSQGTGKTTGELFF.